The rows below give T cell receptor beta chains drawn from one sample of a study of STAT5B mutations in CD4+ large granular lymphocyte leukemia. The protocol was immunoSEQ multiplex PCR, while the TCRdb copy is restricted to in-frame clones and leaves out a portion. Among 30,000 to 40,000 clones listed, approximately 85% were seen once. Sequencing was carried out using CD4+ T cells from blood buffy coats. The receptors come from a human donor in good health. Both conserved end residues are part of each CDR3.

v_gene: TRBV6-1; CDR3aa: CASSERISSYEQYF
v_gene: TRBV4-1; CDR3aa: CASSQGSTENQPQHF
v_gene: TRBV29-1; CDR3aa: CSVTGNYGYTF
v_gene: TRBV5-6; CDR3aa: CASSLAGRGQETQYF
v_gene: TRBV19; CDR3aa: CASSPPGTGDETQYF
v_gene: TRBV5-1; CDR3aa: CASSLGDRSYEQYF
v_gene: TRBV12-5; CDR3aa: CASGPQGIVTDTQYF
v_gene: TRBV10-3; CDR3aa: CAISAQGLEAFF
v_gene: TRBV18; CDR3aa: CASSPGTGGNEQYF
v_gene: TRBV5-8; CDR3aa: CASSFQGYNQPQHF
v_gene: TRBV6-6; CDR3aa: CASSYSSGEAGYGYTF
v_gene: TRBV28; CDR3aa: CASSFTGADTQYF
v_gene: TRBV7-3; CDR3aa: CASSVAAGLYNEQFF
v_gene: TRBV28; CDR3aa: CASRRDREFF
v_gene: TRBV11-3; CDR3aa: CASSSPSGTGRAEQYF
v_gene: TRBV11-2; CDR3aa: CASSSGNIQYF
v_gene: TRBV6-5; CDR3aa: CARDELGRIDKQYF
v_gene: TRBV7-9; CDR3aa: CASSLTNQPQHF
v_gene: TRBV7-2; CDR3aa: CASSLSGGDYGYTF
v_gene: TRBV19; CDR3aa: CASTQVRENEKLFF
v_gene: TRBV29-1; CDR3aa: CSGAEGMVNTEAFF
v_gene: TRBV18; CDR3aa: CASSPVELQGVGGNQPQHF
v_gene: TRBV6-6; CDR3aa: CASGETGDGNEKLFF
v_gene: TRBV28; CDR3aa: CASSLRGLAGGGAGELFF
v_gene: TRBV5-6; CDR3aa: CASAMPPTDTQYF
v_gene: TRBV29-1; CDR3aa: CSSRDRVGTGELFF
v_gene: TRBV27; CDR3aa: CASEAAGRNTGELFF
v_gene: TRBV5-1; CDR3aa: CASSLRESETQYF
v_gene: TRBV11-2; CDR3aa: CASSFGDTPGEQYF
v_gene: TRBV27; CDR3aa: CASSLHLTGQLYTEAFF
v_gene: TRBV7-6; CDR3aa: CASSPGVNAGGDQPQHF
v_gene: TRBV9; CDR3aa: CASSVGPLDNEQFF
v_gene: TRBV19; CDR3aa: CASGQGTEKLFF
v_gene: TRBV2; CDR3aa: CASTDGFRPGELFF
v_gene: TRBV29-1; CDR3aa: CSVQANTEAFF
v_gene: TRBV2; CDR3aa: CASSENRPRQVRGYTF
v_gene: TRBV7-9; CDR3aa: CASSRSPAGTSSYEQYF
v_gene: TRBV19; CDR3aa: CASSFTAGTNEKLFF
v_gene: TRBV5-4; CDR3aa: CASSLDGLSNQPQHF
v_gene: TRBV11-3; CDR3aa: CASSRDSKFSGNTIYF
v_gene: TRBV11-1; CDR3aa: CASSFQTGGGATNEKLFF
v_gene: TRBV30; CDR3aa: CAWTAGPDGINYGYTF
v_gene: TRBV7-3; CDR3aa: CASSPDPATEAFF
v_gene: TRBV20-1; CDR3aa: CSASFISAFF
v_gene: TRBV29-1; CDR3aa: CSVLRDRVASDTQYF
v_gene: TRBV2; CDR3aa: CASSAGGPQYF
v_gene: TRBV5-1; CDR3aa: CASSLGSGRPTDTQYF
v_gene: TRBV6-6; CDR3aa: CASSREPMGSPLHF
v_gene: TRBV2; CDR3aa: CASSEATGGPDTQYF
v_gene: TRBV5-6; CDR3aa: CASSPGQDEQYF
v_gene: TRBV29-1; CDR3aa: CSVGSPERADTQYF